Below, 9 T cell receptor beta chains from the same sample are listed, as sequenced in a study of shared clonotypes between healthy human individuals. Sequencing was performed with immunoSEQ multiplex PCR; in TCRdb, only in-frame clones are kept and a portion is missing. The sample lists more than 2,000,000 clones; just over 90% were seen once. The sequenced material came from naive CD4+ T cells from PBMCs. Subset specified: CD45RA+ positively selected. The receptors were gathered from a man younger than 30 in good health. Some clones in this sample may be carry-over from other donors' samples.

V and J are TRBV6-5 and TRBJ2-1; 8 bases are shared with TRBD2. Germline CDR1 MNHEY, CDR2 SVGAGI. The V segment lost 2 bases and the J segment 8 bases; nucleotides outside the gene matches: 5. The CDR3 loop spans 14 amino acids. The CDR3, as DNA: TGTGCCAGCAGTTACAAGCGGGAGACCCATGAGCAGTTCTTC. This sequence encodes CASSYKRETHEQFF.

The chain recombines TRBV15 with TRBJ2-7, with 7 bases fitting TRBD2. This CDR3 spans 16 amino acids. Germline CDR1 is LNHNV and CDR2 is YYDKDF (reference sequence). V gave up 1 base and J gave up 0 bases; unmatched junction bases: 6. The CDR3 region is CATSRGGRESSYEQYF. CDR3 nucleotide sequence: TGTGCCACCAGCAGAGGGGGGAGGGAGAGCTCCTACGAGCAGTACTTC. The full variable domain, its missing parts supplied by reference TRBV15 and TRBJ2-7, is DAMVIQNPRYQVTQFGKPVTLSCSQTLNHNVMYWYQQKSSQAPKLLFHYYDKDFNNEADTPDNFQSRRPNTSFCFLDIRSPGLGDTAMYLCATSRGGRESSYEQYFGPGTRLTVT.

The genes are TRBV9 and TRBJ1-3, with D hard to call. The CDR3 runs 16 residues. The V end was cut by 3 bases, the J end by 0 bases, with 13 bases between. Germline-derived CDR1 and CDR2 are SGDLS and YYNGEE. The CDR3 reads CASSAMTGFSGNTIYF. The CDR3 DNA sequence: TGTGCCAGCAGCGCAATGACGGGGTTCTCTGGAAACACCATATATTTT.

This clone was counted once. The chain employs TRBV15 and TRBJ2-3; either TRBD1 or TRBD2 may supply D (5 bases each). Germline CDR1 is LNHNV and CDR2 is YYDKDF (reference sequence). The CDR3 runs 16 residues. V lost 0 bases to trimming and J lost 4 bases, with 14 bases between them. The CDR3 DNA reads as TGTGCCACCAGCAGAGATGGGTTATTGGGGGCAGATACGCAGTATTTT. As protein: CATSRDGLLGADTQYF.

The genes are TRBV6-5 and TRBJ1-6; a weak D match, TRBD1 (5 bases). V lost 0 bases, J lost 8 bases, and 11 bases lay in between. Germline loops: CDR1 MNHEY, CDR2 SVGAGI. The CDR3 has 15 amino acids. The CDR3 loop reads CASSYSGTTDSPLHF. CDR3 nucleotides: TGTGCCAGCAGTTACTCCGGGACGACAGATTCACCCCTCCACTTT.

The chain carries TRBV29-1 and TRBJ2-1; D gene unclear. Germline CDR1 SQVTM, CDR2 ANQGSEA. V gave up 3 bases and J gave up 6 bases, with 15 bases separating them. The CDR3 runs to 14 residues. In DNA form, the CDR3 reads TGCAGCGTTGACGGACGGTCCACCGTCAATGAGCAGTTCTTC. Protein: CSVDGRSTVNEQFF.

This chain links TRBV7-2 with TRBJ2-5; TRBD2 matches 10 bases. Germline CDR1 is SGHTA and CDR2 is FQGNSA. Trimming removed 3 bases from V and 5 bases from J; junction bases left unmatched: 9. There are 16 residues in the CDR3. As DNA, the CDR3 is TGTGCCAGCAGCTTTCTGGCTAGCGGGAGTCTTGAGACCCAGTACTTC. Its protein product is CASSFLASGSLETQYF.

The gene calls are TRBV18 and TRBJ2-7; 9 positions agree with TRBD1. V lost 3 bases and J lost 6; bases outside the gene matches: 6. This CDR3 comprises 14 residues. Per the germline V gene, CDR1 is KGHSH and CDR2 is LQKENI. For the CDR3, the DNA is TGTGCCAGCTCACCCGGACAGGGGTCGGTCGAGCAGTACTTC. Translated: CASSPGQGSVEQYF.

J is TRBJ2-3 and V is TRBV4-2; D could derive from TRBD1 or TRBD2 (5 bases each). CDR3 length: 15 residues. V was pared by 1 base and J by 1 base, with 9 bases between. Germline V lookup: CDR1 LGHNA, CDR2 YNFKEQ. The CDR3 DNA follows: TGTGCCAGCAGCCAAGGGGACGTGCGCACAGATACGCAGTATTTT. Translating it yields CASSQGDVRTDTQYF.